This TCR beta chain was captured by sequencing in a study of regulatory T cells in long-lasting Graves disease. The V gene's germline CDR1 is SEHNR and CDR2 FQNEAQ (reference sequence). Trimming cost V 3 bases and J 7 bases, with 6 bases left between them. CDR3 size: 11 residues. Library construction for TCR beta used iRepertoire HTBI primers and Arm-PCR of CDR3 regions. The authors' processing: Across samples, 60 to 75 TRBV and some 15 TRBJ segments were found. TCRdb analysed the multiplex PCR reads with MiXCR anew, one entry per CDR3 protein. The V and J calls and clone size come from TCRdb's table, not from the authors' own analysis. The top ten clones hold over 8.5% of a sample with 400,000 to 500,000 distinct CDR3 sequences, 16% of them seen once. This clonotype was counted many times. Its antigen remains unidentified. Overall study results and limits: More public clonotypes were shared by persistent patients (about 2,700) than by new patients (roughly 970). Having few samples may have compromised the accuracy.

Time point reported: newly diagnosed GD, antithyroid drugs for less than 3 months. Making the TCR library involved RNA that had been extracted from PBMCs. This sample also appeared in a second study, on T cells in Graves' hyperthyroidism and ophthalmopathy. That work adds: The blood repertoire included most of the expanded thyroid clonotypes above 0.001.

This sequence was found in a woman aged 25 to 39 with Graves disease. V gene TRBV7-9 combines with J gene TRBJ1-1; D is undetermined. The input for sequencing was peripheral blood mononuclear cells (PBMCs), taken at new diagnosis, from a patient treated with antithyroid drugs. CDR3 in DNA: TGTGCCAGCAGCTTCTACGGTGAAGCTTTCTTT. Its protein is CASSFYGEAFF.